These 2 T cell receptor beta chains originate from one sample sequenced in a study of identical twins. MiXCR was run by TCRdb on the 5' RACE reads, yielding one entry per CDR3 protein. In the table there are roughly 720,000 distinct CDR3 sequences, approximately 18% of which are singletons. The sample was also linked to a second study, of T cells expressing NK-cell markers.

The sample comprised PBMCs. All receptors come from a woman between 18 and 29 years old in good health.

This clonotype showed up just a few times. The chain joins TRBV20-1 to TRBJ2-2; D remains ambiguous. CDR1 is DFQATT and CDR2 is SNEGSKA in the germline V gene (reference sequence). The CDR3 totals 13 residues. V lost 4 bases, J lost 5 bases, and 11 bases lay in between. As DNA, the CDR3 is TGCAGTGCTACCCAATCTTGGACCGGGGAGCTGTTTTTT. Translated: CSATQSWTGELFF.

The chain employs TRBV7-8 and TRBJ2-6; no reliable D call. Looked up from germline, CDR1 is SGHVS and CDR2 is FQNEAQ. The length of the CDR3 is 14 residues. Trimming cost V 1 base and J 2 bases, with 3 bases left between them. CDR3 residues: CASSLDTGANVLTF. The CDR3 DNA reads as TGTGCCAGCAGCTTAGACACTGGGGCCAACGTCCTGACTTTC.